These 10 T cell receptor beta chains were all obtained from the same sample, sequenced in a study of technical replicates of blood from a few donors. Produced via immunoSEQ multiplex PCR; TCRdb's table is partial and in-frame only. The table includes around 61,000 clones, more than 95% detected once. The sequenced material came from T cells isolated from PBMCs. The receptors derive from a human donor in good health.

The chain carries TRBV14 and TRBJ2-3; D is perhaps TRBD2 (7 bases). Trimming pared 1 base from V and 8 bases from J, leaving 22 bases between. The CDR3 contains 17 residues. The germline gives CDR1 SGHDN, CDR2 FVKESK. CDR3 DNA sequence: TGTGCCAGCAGCCAAGGAGGGGGAGGGCCAAGGGGAACTACGCAGTATTTT. It specifies CASSQGGGGPRGTTQYF.

The genes are TRBV23-1 and TRBJ2-7; unclear D gene. TRBV23-1 is noted as an ORF with a role that remains uncertain. The CDR3 extends over 15 amino acids. The V and J ends lost 7 bases and 2 bases respectively, with 18 bases between them. DNA for the CDR3: TGCGCCAGCAATCCAACTCCTTGCACCGCCTACGAGCAGTACTTC. Protein product: CASNPTPCTAYEQYF.

The CDR3 reads CASSFLYLGRGNSNQPQHF. In DNA form, the CDR3 reads TGTGCCAGCAGTTTTTTATATTTGGGCAGGGGGAATAGCAATCAGCCCCAGCATTTT. This rearrangement joins TRBV28 to TRBJ1-5, with 7 nucleotides matching TRBD1. Trimming cost V 3 bases and J 0 bases; bases outside gene matches: 14. Germline V gene sequence: CDR1 MDHEN, CDR2 SYDVKM. CDR3 size: 19 residues.

J is TRBJ1-2 and V is TRBV5-4, with 11 bases aligning to TRBD1. With 5 bases clipped from V and 4 bases from J, the junction kept 4 bases outside the gene matches. The CDR3 is 14 amino acids. CDR1 is SGHNT and CDR2 is YYREEE in the germline V gene (reference sequence). CDR3 coding DNA: TGTGCCAGCAGGGACAGGGGGCGCTTCTATGGCTACACCTTC. Translated: CASRDRGRFYGYTF.

V and J are TRBV6-1 and TRBJ2-1; 13 bases are a match to TRBD2. The germline V gene has CDR1 MNHNS and CDR2 SASEGT. The CDR3 is 15 residues long. The junction had 0 bases not matched to a gene; V was cut back by 1 base and J by 6 bases. The CDR3 DNA reads TGTGCCAGCAGTGAAGGGACTAGCGGGAGCAATGAGCAGTTCTTC. Amino acids: CASSEGTSGSNEQFF.

This chain uses TRBV18 with TRBJ2-3; 8 bases agree with TRBD1. The J segment lost 3 bases and the V segment lost 3 bases, leaving 5 bases of the junction unmatched. CDR1 and CDR2 (germline): KGHSH, LQKENI. This CDR3 spans 15 amino acids. CDR3 protein: CASSPGQGMTDTQYF. In DNA form, the CDR3 reads TGTGCCAGCTCACCTGGACAGGGAATGACAGATACGCAGTATTTT.

The chain uses TRBV5-1 and TRBJ1-6; TRBD1 matches at 9 bases. CDR1 and CDR2 (germline): SGHRS, YFSETQ. There are 15 residues in the CDR3. V trimming: 2 bases; J trimming: 7 bases; junction bases outside the gene matches: 4. The DNA for the CDR3 is TGCGCCAGCAGCTTCGCGGGACAGGGCAATTCACCCCTCCACTTT. Its translation: CASSFAGQGNSPLHF. The full variable domain, with the rest looked up from reference TRBV5-1 and TRBJ1-6, is KAGVTQTPRYLIKTRGQQVTLSCSPISGHRSVSWYQQTPGQGLQFLFEYFSETQRNKGNFPGRFSGRQFSNSRSEMNVSTLELGDSALYLCASSFAGQGNSPLHFGNGTRLTVT.

The chain combines TRBV5-1 with TRBJ2-5, with D possibly matching TRBD1 (5 bases). CDR1 and CDR2 from the germline V gene are SGHRS and YFSETQ. The CDR3 has 13 amino acids. The V end lost 0 bases, the J end lost 2 bases, and 5 bases lay between the germline ends. The CDR3 region has the DNA TGCGCCAGCAGCTTGGGACAGCAAGAGACCCAGTACTTC. This codes for CASSLGQQETQYF.

The table lists this clone with a count of one. This chain links TRBV21-1 with TRBJ1-2. TRBV21-1 is labeled a pseudogene. There are 13 residues in the CDR3. The CDR3 DNA follows: TGTGCCATCCACCAGACGGGTAACTATGGCTACACCTTC. Translation gives CAIHQTGNYGYTF.

The chain is built from TRBV5-1 and TRBJ1-2, with 7 bases identical to TRBD1. V trimming: 3 bases; J trimming: 12 bases; junction bases outside the gene matches: 26. The CDR3 extends over 18 amino acids. Per germline, CDR1 SGHRS and CDR2 YFSETQ. The CDR3 DNA reads TGCGCCAGCAGCTGGGGGACAGCCAATCGAACGAATGCACCGACTAACACCTTC. Protein sequence: CASSWGTANRTNAPTNTF.